Below, 30 T cell receptor beta chains from the same sample are listed, as sequenced in a study of CD8+CD57+ T cells in acquired aplastic anemia. The template used for profiling TCR beta VDJ and CDR3 was genomic DNA. Each CDR3 protein is one row after TCRdb ran MiXCR on the reads. The sample has 200,000 or so distinct CDR3 sequences, around three fifths seen once. Sequencing was carried out using sorted CD4+, CD8+, or CD8+CD57+ T cells (not recorded which) from PBMCs. The receptors originated from a human donor with severe aplastic anemia or a healthy control (not recorded which).

This clonotype was recorded many times. The chain combines TRBV28 with TRBJ2-1; D may be TRBD1 or TRBD2 (6 bases each). V dropped 5 bases and J dropped 13 bases, with 18 bases sitting between them. This CDR3 is built from 13 residues. Germline lookup yields CDR1 MDHEN and CDR2 SYDVKM. The CDR3 loop is CASSPRGPWHQFF. DNA of the CDR3: TGTGCCAGCAGTCCTCGGGGGCCCTGGCACCAGTTCTTC.

Regarding this clonotype: A junction end diverges from the germline sequence, so it may reflect a read error. This chain uses TRBV7-9 with TRBJ2-7, with D possibly called TRBD1 or TRBD2 (7 bases each). The CDR3 runs to 14 residues. CDR1 is SEHNR and CDR2 is FQNEAQ in the germline V gene (reference sequence). The CDR3 protein is CASRLDREGNEQYF. Here the CDR3 DNA reads TGTGCCAGCAGGTTAGACAGGGAGGGAAACGAGCAGTACTTC.

The chain uses TRBV20-1 and TRBJ2-3; D might be TRBD1 (6 bases). Germline CDR1 and CDR2: DFQATT and SNEGSKA (reference sequence). This CDR3 contains 15 residues. Trimming removed 1 base from V and 10 bases from J, with 21 bases in between. CDR3 nucleotides: TGCAGTGCTAGAGCCCTGGTGGCAGGGGTTCGGGCGCAGTATTTT. The encoded protein is CSARALVAGVRAQYF.

This clonotype counts as large (0.1 to 1%). DNA for the CDR3: TGTGCCTCTTATCCCAGTGGACTAGATCTTTACAATGAGCAGTTCTTC. This encodes CASYPSGLDLYNEQFF. The gene calls are TRBV19 and TRBJ2-1; 7 nucleotides agree with TRBD2. The CDR3 contains 16 residues. J lost 4 bases, V lost 11 bases, and 17 bases had no gene match. Germline V gene sequence: CDR1 LNHDA, CDR2 SQIVND (reference sequence).

The chain is built from TRBV20-1 and TRBJ1-4; 8 bases are shared with TRBD1. The CDR3 loop spans 12 amino acids. Germline CDR1 is DFQATT and CDR2 is SNEGSKA (reference sequence). V lost 6 bases to trimming and J lost 8 bases; unmatched junction nucleotides: 5. DNA of the CDR3: TGCAGTGCCTACGGACAGGGAGAAAAACTGTTTTTT. Translated: CSAYGQGEKLFF.

Only a few counts were recorded for this clonotype. The chain has TRBV6-1 and TRBJ1-4; the D gene is possibly TRBD1 (6 bases). Germline V gene data show CDR1 as MNHNS and CDR2 as SASEGT. Trimming took off 7 bases at V and 7 bases at J, with 19 bases between the two ends. The CDR3 spans 15 residues. The CDR3 here is CASMDWGQGGEKLFF. The DNA for the CDR3 is TGTGCCAGCATGGATTGGGGGCAGGGTGGTGAAAAACTGTTTTTT.

This clonotype was picked up many times. The V and J genes are TRBV6-5 and TRBJ2-7; 10 bases line up with TRBD2. V lost 9 bases, J lost 5 bases, and 10 bases stayed unmatched. This CDR3 is 14 amino acids long. Germline CDR1 and CDR2: MNHEY and SVGAGI. CDR3 in DNA: TGTGCCAGTACAAGCGGGGGGGCAGTAGACGAGCAGTACTTC. Amino acid sequence: CASTSGGAVDEQYF.

The chain couples TRBV7-2 to TRBJ2-1; D uncertain. This CDR3 has 11 amino acids. Trimming pared 1 base from V and 10 bases from J, leaving 5 bases between. Germline loops: CDR1 SGHTA, CDR2 FQGNSA. CDR3 DNA sequence: TGTGCCAGCAGCTTAGTTGTCGAGCAGTTCTTC. Its translation is CASSLVVEQFF. The variable domain in full, with the rest retrieved from reference TRBV7-2 and TRBJ2-1, is GAGVSQSPSNKVTEKGKDVELRCDPISGHTALYWYRQSLGQGLEFLIYFQGNSAPDKSGLPSDRFSAERTGGSVSTLTIQRTQQEDSAVYLCASSLVVEQFFGPGTRLTVL.

This clonotype was picked up one time. J is TRBJ1-6 and V is TRBV7-8; TRBD1 matches 7 bases. This CDR3 is 15 amino acids long. In germline, CDR1 is SGHVS, CDR2 FQNEAQ. V trimming: 5 bases; J trimming: 8 bases; junction bases outside the gene matches: 9. CDR3 nucleotides: TGTGCCAGCAGCCCCTTGACAGGGAATCATTCACCCCTCCACTTT. Its protein product is CASSPLTGNHSPLHF.

This clonotype showed up just once. Being one base from a much bigger clone, this may be a read error. V usage is TRBV7-6 and J usage is TRBJ1-1; 7 positions match TRBD1. V trimming: 1 base; J trimming: 4 bases; junction bases outside the gene matches: 6. Germline CDR1 and CDR2: SGHVS and FNYEAQ. The CDR3 runs to 15 residues. CDR3 region: CASSLETGVGTEAFF. The CDR3 DNA reads TGTGCCAGCAGCTTAGAAACAGGGGTGGGCACTGAAGCTTTCTTT.

The J gene is TRBJ1-5, the V gene TRBV5-1, with 7 bases matching TRBD1. The germline gives CDR1 SGHRS, CDR2 YFSETQ. CDR3 size: 14 residues. V trimming: 2 bases; J trimming: 4 bases; junction bases outside the gene matches: 3. DNA of the CDR3: TGCGCCAGCAGCTTCGGGACAGCTAATCAGCCCCAGCATTTT. It specifies CASSFGTANQPQHF.

The chain recombines TRBV20-1 with TRBJ1-1, with D unresolved. The CDR3 contains 17 residues. Germline CDR1 DFQATT, CDR2 SNEGSKA (reference sequence). V lost 0 bases and J lost 4, with 21 bases in between. The CDR3 loop is CSARDRHGRARATEAFF. The CDR3 nucleotides read TGCAGTGCTAGAGATCGACACGGGAGGGCGAGGGCCACTGAAGCTTTCTTT.

This clonotype was recorded many times. The V call is TRBV6-2 or TRBV6-3, the J call TRBJ1-1; D is unresolved. The germline CDR1 and CDR2 sequences are MNHEY and SVGEGT. V gave up 6 bases and J gave up 1 base, with 9 bases separating them. This CDR3 is built from 13 residues. This chain's CDR3 is CASRLHANTEAFF. In nucleotides, the CDR3 is TGTGCCAGCAGATTACACGCGAACACTGAAGCTTTCTTT.

The CDR3 DNA reads as TGTGCCAGCAGTAGGACGGCTTATGGCTACACCTTC. Translation: CASSRTAYGYTF. The chain couples TRBV12-3 or TRBV12-4 to TRBJ1-2; D not certain. This CDR3 comprises 12 residues. Trimming shortened V by 5 bases and J by 5 bases, and 9 bases separated the two germline ends.

This chain uses TRBV5-1 with TRBJ2-7, with 11 bases fitting TRBD2. V lost 2 bases to trimming and J lost 2 bases; unmatched junction nucleotides: 6. CDR1 is SGHRS and CDR2 is YFSETQ in the germline V gene. The CDR3 has 16 residues. CDR3 region: CASSFSGTSGPYEQYF. DNA for the CDR3: TGCGCCAGCAGCTTCTCAGGGACTAGCGGCCCCTACGAGCAGTACTTC.

This clonotype appeared once. The V and J genes are TRBV7-2 and TRBJ1-2; 7 bases are shared with TRBD1. Germline assignment: CDR1 SGHTA and CDR2 FQGNSA. The CDR3 contains 13 residues. V lost 5 bases to trimming and J lost 7 bases; unmatched junction nucleotides: 7. The CDR3 DNA sequence: TGTGCCAGCAGCCAGACAGGGTTTGGTGGCTACACCTTC. Translating gives CASSQTGFGGYTF.

The chain joins TRBV10-1 to TRBJ1-1; maybe TRBD1 (6 bases). The germline CDR1 and CDR2 sequences are WNHNN and SYGVQD (reference sequence). This CDR3 region has 13 residues. The V end was cut by 4 bases, the J end by 7 bases, with 13 bases between. CDR3 region: CASSAQGSFEAFF. The DNA for the CDR3 is TGCGCCAGCAGTGCACAGGGATCTTTTGAAGCTTTCTTT.

The V and J genes are TRBV6-4 and TRBJ2-3; the D gene is possibly TRBD2 (7 bases). V was trimmed by 0 bases and J by 4 bases, leaving 14 bases between them. The CDR3 spans 16 residues. The V gene's germline CDR1 is MRHNA and CDR2 SNTAGT. The CDR3 region has the DNA TGTGCCAGCAGTGACTCGAGTGGGGGGGCCCCAGATACGCAGTATTTT. It is translated as CASSDSSGGAPDTQYF.

The chain recombines TRBV19 with TRBJ2-7, with D unresolved. Germline V gene sequence: CDR1 LNHDA, CDR2 SQIVND (reference sequence). The CDR3 contains 14 residues. The V end lost 5 bases, the J end lost 4 bases, and 15 bases lay between the germline ends. The DNA for the CDR3 is TGTGCCAGTAGTCCGGGCCAAGGGATGTACGAGCAGTACTTC. Protein product: CASSPGQGMYEQYF.

The J gene is TRBJ2-5, the V gene TRBV7-9; no firm D call. Germline V gene lookup returns CDR1 SEHNR and CDR2 FQNEAQ (reference sequence). Trimming removed 7 bases at V and 9 bases at J, with 18 bases between. The CDR3 has 13 amino acids. In DNA, the CDR3 is TGTGCCAGCAACCTCGACCCCCCAGCGTCCCAGTACTTC. Amino acid sequence: CASNLDPPASQYF.

V usage is TRBV19 and J usage is TRBJ2-2; TRBD2 matches 9 bases. Germline CDR1 LNHDA, CDR2 SQIVND (reference sequence). V lost 4 bases, J lost 7 bases, and 1 base stayed unmatched. CDR3 length: 13 amino acids. Written as DNA, the CDR3 is TGTGCCAGTAGTAGCGGGGGGGGCGGGGAGCTGTTTTTT. Encoded protein: CASSSGGGGELFF.

The chain couples TRBV29-1 to TRBJ2-1, with 7 bases identical to TRBD1. The CDR3 contains 15 residues. The trim removed 5 bases at V and 6 bases at J, leaving 13 bases unmatched. Germline V lookup: CDR1 SQVTM, CDR2 ANQGSEA. In DNA form, the CDR3 reads TGCAGCGTTAACAGGATCCCGACAGGGAGCAATGAGCAGTTCTTC. This gives the protein CSVNRIPTGSNEQFF.

A few counts support this clonotype. The chain uses TRBV20-1 and TRBJ2-7; 12 bases map to TRBD2. CDR1 and CDR2 from the germline V gene are DFQATT and SNEGSKA (reference sequence). J lost 2 bases, V lost 3 bases, and 5 bases had no gene match. CDR3 length: 15 residues. The CDR3 bases are TGCAGTGCTAGGGAGGCTAGCGGGGGGGCCTACGAGCAGTACTTC. As protein: CSAREASGGAYEQYF.

This clonotype showed up just once. This rearrangement joins TRBV7-9 to TRBJ1-5; the D is unclear. Trimming removed 3 bases from V and 0 bases from J, with 6 bases in between. The germline CDR1 and CDR2 sequences are SEHNR and FQNEAQ (reference sequence). This CDR3 is built from 14 residues. CDR3 sequence: CASSLSNSNQPQHF. CDR3 bases: TGTGCCAGCAGCTTGTCGAATAGCAATCAGCCCCAGCATTTT.

This clonotype was counted at least ten times. J is TRBJ2-7 and V is TRBV2; D may be TRBD1 (6 bases). Germline CDR1 SNHLY, CDR2 FYNNEI. Trimming cost V 4 bases and J 0 bases, with 13 bases left between them. CDR3 length equals 15 residues. The DNA of the CDR3 is TGTGCCAGCAGTGGGGGACACCGTGTCTCCTACGAGCAGTACTTC. Translating it yields CASSGGHRVSYEQYF.

This clonotype showed up many times. The gene calls are TRBV6-4 and TRBJ1-6; possible D gene TRBD1, 6 bases. The CDR3 spans 14 residues. The V and J ends lost 6 bases and 8 bases respectively, with 14 bases between them. Germline V gene data show CDR1 as MRHNA and CDR2 as SNTAGT. CDR3 nucleotide sequence: TGTGCCAGCAGCGCCGGGGGCGCGGATTCACCCCTCCACTTT. Translated: CASSAGGADSPLHF.

There are many counts of this clonotype. The V and J genes are TRBV10-1 and TRBJ1-1; 10 bases agree with TRBD1. CDR3 length equals 16 residues. The germline CDR1 and CDR2 sequences are WNHNN and SYGVQD (reference sequence). Trimming took 2 bases from V and 4 from J; bases not matched to a gene: 7. Written as DNA, the CDR3 is TGCGCCAGCAGTGAGACGACAGGGGGCCCCACCACTGAAGCTTTCTTT. Encoded protein: CASSETTGGPTTEAFF.

The genes are TRBV6-4 and TRBJ2-3; the match to TRBD2 covers 10 bases. This CDR3 has 15 amino acids. V dropped 3 bases and J dropped 2; count of bases not matched to a gene: 2. The germline V gene encodes CDR1 MRHNA and CDR2 SNTAGT. The CDR3 is CASSESGGATDTQYF. The DNA for the CDR3 is TGTGCCAGCAGTGAAAGCGGGGGGGCCACAGATACGCAGTATTTT.

The sample holds many counts of this clonotype. V usage is TRBV5-6 and J usage is TRBJ2-5; D might be TRBD2 (6 bases). CDR1 is SGHDT, CDR2 YYEEEE, per germline. CDR3 length: 13 residues. Trimming removed 1 base from V and 2 bases from J, with 6 bases in between. The CDR3 DNA is TGTGCCAGCAGCTTGCGGGGGCAAGAGACCCAGTACTTC. Translated, it gives CASSLRGQETQYF.

This clonotype was counted between two and nine times. The rearrangement links TRBV15 to TRBJ1-3; no definite D call. The CDR3 extends over 15 amino acids. Trimming removed 2 bases from V and 2 bases from J, with 10 bases in between. Germline V CDR1 and CDR2: LNHNV, YYDKDF (reference sequence). The CDR3 protein is CATSRKMWAGNTIYF. DNA of the CDR3: TGTGCCACCAGCAGAAAGATGTGGGCTGGAAACACCATATATTTT.